This TCR beta chain is drawn from a study of human T cells and chemical hapten exposure. This CDR3 spans 12 amino acids. Looked up from germline, CDR1 is MDHEN and CDR2 is SYDVKM. The ends were cut back, 10 bases at V and 4 bases at J, with 13 bases in the middle. This clonotype showed up just a few times. TCRdb recomputed calls from the RACE reads with MiXCR, one row per CDR3 protein. The data show approximately 89,000 distinct CDR3 sequences, with about 10% seen just once and under 2.5% held by the top ten. Time point of the sample: patch test 2, 6 weeks after DPC sensitization. Treatment reported: therapeutic diphenylcyclopropenone sensitization with weekly scalp DPC.

This specimen consisted of whole blood, obtained in connection with sensitization to the hapten diphenylcyclopropenone (DPC). The TCR was taken from a woman in her twenties or thirties with alopecia areata. Some clones in this sample may be carry-over from other donors' samples. The genes are TRBV28 and TRBJ1-2, with a possible D match to TRBD1 (6 bases). The CDR3 DNA is TGTGCCACCCGGGGGGGCGCCTATGGCTACACCTTC. Translating it yields CATRGGAYGYTF.